This T cell receptor (beta chain) was sequenced for a study of beta chain features in type 1 diabetes. CDR1 is MGHRA, CDR2 YSYEKL, per germline. Deletions cut 0 bases from V and 10 bases from J, with 21 bases between. This CDR3 comprises 16 residues. Expressed TCRB transcripts were sequenced after all isolated RNA was converted to cDNA. The data were produced by immunoSEQ multiplex PCR, yet TCRdb's version contains in-frame clones alone and is incomplete. This sample carries 500,000 to 700,000 clones, 15% to 17% of them seen once, and the ten largest clones take 0.07% to 0.095%. The clonotype originates from a man between 18 and 35 years old in good health. Sequenced input: naive CD4+ T cells from blood. The chain has TRBV4-1 and TRBJ1-1; D gene ambiguous. The CDR3 bases are TGCGCCAGCAGCCAAGAAGCGGTCAGCCAGGCGCGGGCAGCTTTCTTT. This translates into CASSQEAVSQARAAFF.